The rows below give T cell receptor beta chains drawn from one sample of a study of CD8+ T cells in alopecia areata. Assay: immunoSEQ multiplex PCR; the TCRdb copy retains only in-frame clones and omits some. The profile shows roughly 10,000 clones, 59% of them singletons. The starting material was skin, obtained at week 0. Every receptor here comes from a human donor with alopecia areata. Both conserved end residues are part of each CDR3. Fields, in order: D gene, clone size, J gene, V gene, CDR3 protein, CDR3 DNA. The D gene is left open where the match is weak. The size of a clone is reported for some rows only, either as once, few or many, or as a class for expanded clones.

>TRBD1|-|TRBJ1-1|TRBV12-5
CASGEHQGAGTEAFF
TGTGCTAGTGGAGAACATCAGGGGGCCGGCACTGAAGCTTTCTTT
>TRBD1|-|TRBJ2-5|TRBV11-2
CASSLVWRQGALQETQYF
TGTGCCAGCAGCTTAGTTTGGAGACAGGGGGCCCTCCAAGAGACCCAGTACTTC
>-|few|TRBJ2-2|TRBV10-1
CASSDWTGELFF
TGCGCCAGCAGTGATTGGACCGGGGAGCTGTTTTTT
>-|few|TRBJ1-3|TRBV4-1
CASSQLDLIVSGNTIYF
TGCGCCAGCAGCCAACTAGACCTCATTGTCTCTGGAAACACCATATATTTT
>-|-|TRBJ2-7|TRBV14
CASSQELVTGYISYEQYF
TGTGCCAGCAGCCAAGAACTCGTCACTGGGTACATATCCTACGAGCAGTACTTC
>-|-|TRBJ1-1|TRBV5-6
CASSPPGGMNTEAFF
TGTGCCAGCAGCCCGCCGGGAGGGATGAACACTGAAGCTTTCTTT
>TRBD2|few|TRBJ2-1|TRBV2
CASSEVRLAVYNEQFF
TGTGCCAGCAGTGAGGTTCGGCTAGCGGTCTACAATGAGCAGTTCTTC
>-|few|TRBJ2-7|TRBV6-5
CASCLAGAYEQYF
TGTGCCAGCTGCCTTGCAGGGGCCTACGAGCAGTACTTC
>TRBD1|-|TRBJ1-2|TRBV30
CARSAGGGGYTF
TGTGCCCGGAGTGCAGGGGGCGGTGGCTACACCTTC
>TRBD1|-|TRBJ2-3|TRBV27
CASAPFKPGQGPDTQYF
TGTGCCAGCGCCCCCTTCAAGCCGGGACAGGGTCCAGATACGCAGTATTTT
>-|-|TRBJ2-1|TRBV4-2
CASSQVSLLRGFFIDEQFF
TGTGCCAGCAGCCAAGTGTCCTTGTTGAGGGGCTTCTTCATCGATGAGCAGTTCTTC
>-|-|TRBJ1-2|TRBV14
CASSQGTGHGGYTF
TGTGCCAGCAGCCAAGGTACAGGGCATGGCGGCTACACCTTC
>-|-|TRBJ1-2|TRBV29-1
CSVINRVQGYGYTF
TGCAGCGTCATTAACAGGGTTCAGGGATATGGCTACACCTTC
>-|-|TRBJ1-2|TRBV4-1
CASSQPLQRTANYGYTF
TGCGCCAGCAGCCAACCACTACAGAGGACGGCTAACTATGGCTACACCTTC
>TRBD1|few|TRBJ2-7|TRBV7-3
CASSTRQGPSYEQYF
TGTGCCAGCAGCACCCGACAGGGGCCATCCTACGAGCAGTACTTC
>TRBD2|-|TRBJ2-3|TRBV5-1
CASSPGTSGSRTQYF
TGCGCCAGCAGCCCAGGGACTAGCGGGAGTCGTACGCAGTATTTT
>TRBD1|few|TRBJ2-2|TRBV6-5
CASSTDRGAGELFF
TGTGCCAGCAGTACGGACAGGGGGGCCGGGGAGCTGTTTTTT
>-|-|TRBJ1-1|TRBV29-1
CSVEDGGMNTEAFF
TGCAGCGTTGAAGACGGGGGGATGAACACTGAAGCTTTCTTT
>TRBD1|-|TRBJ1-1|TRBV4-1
CASSPHGQGNTEAFF
TGCGCCAGCAGCCCCCACGGACAGGGGAACACTGAAGCTTTCTTT
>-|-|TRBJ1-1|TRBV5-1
CASSLGGDSEAFF
TGCGCCAGCAGCTTGGGAGGGGATAGTGAAGCTTTCTTT
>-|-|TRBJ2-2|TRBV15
CATSPRGGDTGELFF
TGTGCCACCAGCCCTCGAGGTGGGGACACCGGGGAGCTGTTTTTT
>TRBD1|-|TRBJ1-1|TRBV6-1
CASTLDRFADTEAFF
TGTGCCAGCACCTTGGACAGGTTCGCGGACACTGAAGCTTTCTTT
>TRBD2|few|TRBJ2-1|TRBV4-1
CASSQVAGGAGEQFF
TGCGCCAGCAGCCAAGTAGCGGGAGGAGCGGGCGAGCAGTTCTTC
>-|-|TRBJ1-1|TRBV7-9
CASSFKGNTEAFF
TGTGCCAGCAGCTTTAAGGGGAACACTGAAGCTTTCTTT
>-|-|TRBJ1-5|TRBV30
CAWSVPGRRNQPQHF
TGTGCCTGGAGCGTCCCGGGACGTAGGAATCAGCCCCAGCATTTT
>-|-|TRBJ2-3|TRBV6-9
CASTGYDTQYF
TGTGCCAGCACAGGGTACGATACGCAGTATTTT